This is a list of T cell receptor beta chains from one sample in a study of cytomegalovirus exposure and HLA in healthy donors. TCRdb keeps only in-frame clones here, not all; method: immunoSEQ multiplex PCR. The repertoire holds 95,000 to 150,000 clones, around 86% seen once, with 2% to 2.5% in the top ten. Sequenced: PBMCs. Every receptor here comes from a middle-aged woman in good health and CMV-seronegative. The CDR3 runs from the conserved cysteine through the conserved F or W. D genes are given only for firm matches. Part of the rows lack a size; the others show once, few, many or a class for expanded clones.

clone size,D gene,J gene,V gene,CDR3 protein,CDR3 DNA
NA,NA,TRBJ1-2,TRBV7-9,CASSPTGKPRGGYTF,TGTGCCAGCAGCCCGACCGGGAAACCGCGGGGTGGCTACACCTTC
NA,TRBD2,TRBJ2-7,TRBV27,CASSLSLAGDFYEQYF,TGTGCCAGCAGTTTATCACTAGCGGGGGACTTCTACGAGCAGTACTTC
NA,NA,TRBJ2-1,TRBV18,CASSLNRGGSYNEQFF,TGTGCCAGCTCACTTAACAGGGGAGGCTCCTACAATGAGCAGTTCTTC
NA,NA,TRBJ2-7,TRBV5-4,CASSSGLEAYEQYF,TGTGCCAGCAGCTCCGGACTGGAGGCCTACGAGCAGTACTTC
NA,NA,TRBJ2-3,TRBV2,CASIGGPGTPSTDTQYF,TGTGCCAGCATTGGGGGACCAGGGACACCTAGCACAGATACGCAGTATTTT
NA,TRBD1,TRBJ1-5,TRBV28,CASSSPGQVNQPQHF,TGTGCCAGCAGTTCGCCGGGACAGGTCAACCAGCCCCAGCATTTT
once,TRBD1,TRBJ1-1,TRBV4-2,CASSQQRTGGDFF,TGTGCCAGCAGCCAACAAAGGACAGGTGGGGACTTCTTT
NA,TRBD2,TRBJ2-5,TRBV5-8,CASSRNLRLAGGTQETQYF,TGTGCCAGCAGCCGGAACCTACGACTAGCGGGAGGGACCCAAGAGACCCAGTACTTC
NA,NA,TRBJ2-7,TRBV7-9,CASSLGLRGEQYF,TGTGCCAGCAGCTTAGGGCTCAGGGGCGAGCAGTACTTC
NA,TRBD1,TRBJ1-1,TRBV5-1,CASSLGRWTGDTEAFF,TGCGCCAGCAGCTTGGGCCGATGGACAGGGGACACTGAGGCTTTCTTT
once,TRBD2,TRBJ2-7,TRBV7-9,CASSLILAGGPSSYEQYF,TGTGCCAGCAGCTTAATACTAGCGGGAGGGCCGAGCTCCTACGAGCAGTACTTC
NA,NA,TRBJ1-3,TRBV30,CAWDDGARGSGNTIYF,TGTGCCTGGGACGATGGGGCACGTGGCTCTGGAAACACCATATATTTT
once,TRBD2,TRBJ2-1,TRBV29-1,CSPEGLAGAPGNEQFF,TGCAGCCCCGAAGGGCTAGCGGGGGCCCCGGGCAATGAGCAGTTCTTC
NA,TRBD2,TRBJ2-1,TRBV7-9,CASSPRGLAGIGEQFF,TGTGCCAGCAGCCCAAGAGGTCTAGCGGGGATAGGTGAGCAGTTCTTC
NA,NA,TRBJ2-3,TRBV7-9,CASSLESGTDTQYF,TGTGCCAGCAGCTTAGAATCAGGCACAGATACGCAGTATTTT
once,TRBD1,TRBJ1-4,TRBV5-1,CASSPADRGNEKLFF,TGCGCCAGCAGCCCGGCCGACAGGGGTAATGAAAAACTGTTTTTT